These T cell receptor beta chains were read from a single sample in a study of cytomegalovirus exposure and HLA in healthy donors. TCRdb keeps only in-frame clones here, not all; method: immunoSEQ multiplex PCR. This table has 90,000 to 120,000 clones, around 82% appearing once. Specimen: PBMCs. The receptors come from a woman between 45 and 65 years old in good health and CMV-seropositive. Each CDR3 is given with its conserved first and last residue. A D gene is named only where the DNA matches it firmly. Rows give clone size only sometimes, using once, few, many, or a class for an expanded clone.

size	D	V	J	CDR3	DNA
NA	TRBD2	TRBV27	TRBJ2-6	CASMVGGGRGFVSGANVLTF	TGTGCCAGCATGGTAGGGGGCGGGAGGGGTTTTGTCTCTGGGGCCAACGTCCTGACTTTC
NA	NA	TRBV9	TRBJ2-2	CASSVSSRGNTGELFF	TGTGCCAGCAGCGTATCTTCTAGGGGGAACACCGGGGAGCTGTTTTTT
NA	NA	TRBV7-8	TRBJ1-2	CASSGASKDYGYTF	TGTGCCAGCAGCGGGGCGAGTAAGGACTATGGCTACACCTTC
NA	NA	TRBV30	TRBJ1-5	CAWSVQGLNQPQHF	TGTGCCTGGAGTGTACAGGGCCTCAATCAGCCCCAGCATTTT
NA	TRBD2	TRBV2	TRBJ2-7	CASGSLAGVTEQYF	TGTGCCAGCGGATCACTAGCGGGAGTGACCGAGCAGTACTTC
NA	TRBD1	TRBV10-3	TRBJ2-5	CAIGTGVETQYF	TGTGCCATCGGGACAGGGGTGGAGACCCAGTACTTC
NA	TRBD1	TRBV18	TRBJ1-1	CASSPRGQGGGTEAFF	TGTGCCAGCTCACCACGGGGACAGGGGGGAGGCACTGAAGCTTTCTTT
NA	TRBD1	TRBV10-2	TRBJ1-1	CASRIPGQGTEAFF	TGCGCCAGCAGGATTCCGGGACAGGGAACTGAAGCTTTCTTT
NA	TRBD2	TRBV11-3	TRBJ2-1	CASSHTGTSGLDEQFF	TGTGCCAGCAGCCACACCGGGACTAGCGGGTTAGATGAGCAGTTCTTC
NA	TRBD1	TRBV16	TRBJ1-1	CASSQFRGAATEAFF	TGTGCCAGCAGCCAATTCAGGGGGGCGGCCACTGAAGCTTTCTTT
NA	NA	TRBV29-1	TRBJ2-7	CSVSQAGFLYEQYF	TGCAGCGTTTCACAAGCGGGCTTCCTGTACGAGCAGTACTTC
NA	TRBD2	TRBV9	TRBJ2-1	CASSLAGGRNEQFF	TGTGCCAGCAGCCTCGCGGGGGGGCGGAATGAGCAGTTCTTC
few	NA	TRBV5-1	TRBJ2-5	CASSLAGRGTETQYF	TGCGCCAGCAGCTTGGCCGGCAGGGGAACAGAGACCCAGTACTTC
NA	TRBD2	TRBV4-1	TRBJ2-7	CASSPGTSGGPSYEQYF	TGCGCCAGCAGCCCCGGGACTAGCGGGGGGCCCTCCTACGAGCAGTACTTC
NA	TRBD1	TRBV15	TRBJ2-3	CATSRVRDRATDTQYF	TGTGCCACCAGCAGAGTTCGGGACAGGGCTACAGATACGCAGTATTTT
NA	NA	TRBV21-1	TRBJ2-1	CASTPTSGRSSYNEQFF	TGTGCCAGCACCCCGACTAGCGGGAGGAGCTCCTACAATGAGCAGTTCTTC
NA	TRBD1	TRBV5-1	TRBJ2-1	CASSFGTGRGSYNEQFF	TGCGCCAGCAGCTTCGGGACAGGGAGGGGCTCCTACAATGAGCAGTTCTTC
NA	NA	TRBV15	TRBJ2-3	CATSTLGRDTQYF	TGTGCCACCAGCACGCTAGGCAGAGATACGCAGTATTTT
NA	NA	TRBV30	TRBJ1-1	CAWSVGVSTEAFF	TGTGCCTGGAGTGTGGGAGTGTCCACTGAAGCTTTCTTT
NA	TRBD1	TRBV18	TRBJ1-1	CASSPLRDREAFF	TGTGCCAGCTCACCGTTACGGGACAGAGAAGCTTTCTTT
NA	TRBD1	TRBV7-9	TRBJ2-5	CASSSRDRDVGETQYF	TGTGCCAGCAGCTCTCGGGACAGGGACGTTGGAGAGACCCAGTACTTC
NA	NA	TRBV9	TRBJ1-4	CASSAGQKTTNEKLFF	TGTGCCAGCAGCGCCGGACAGAAAACAACTAATGAAAAACTGTTTTTT
once	NA	TRBV21-1	TRBJ2-3	CASSKAPSGSLFGTYGTDTQYF	TGTGCCAGCAGCAAAGCCCCTAGCGGGAGCCTTTTTGGTACGTACGGCACAGATACGCAGTATTTT
NA	TRBD1	TRBV19	TRBJ2-2	CASSIGQGGELFF	TGTGCCAGTAGTATCGGACAGGGTGGGGAGCTGTTTTTT
NA	TRBD2	TRBV29-1	TRBJ2-1	CSAGTSGMGDEQFF	TGCAGCGCAGGGACTAGCGGGATGGGCGATGAGCAGTTCTTC
NA	NA	TRBV27	TRBJ1-5	CASSPYYSNQPQHF	TGTGCCAGCAGTCCCTACTATAGCAATCAGCCCCAGCATTTT
NA	NA	TRBV14	TRBJ2-7	CASSQGSGEQYF	TGTGCCAGCAGCCAAGGAAGCGGCGAGCAGTACTTC
NA	TRBD1	TRBV27	TRBJ2-7	CASSQLPGQSYEQYF	TGTGCCAGCAGCCAACTTCCGGGACAGTCCTACGAGCAGTACTTC
NA	NA	TRBV6-5	TRBJ1-5	CASSQGLSINQPQHF	TGTGCCAGCAGCCAGGGGTTATCGATCAATCAGCCCCAGCATTTT
NA	NA	TRBV5-6	TRBJ2-2	CASSHLLDRFDTGELFF	TGTGCCAGCAGCCACCTTTTAGACAGATTCGACACCGGGGAGCTGTTTTTT
few	NA	TRBV18	TRBJ2-7	CASSDSSPRYEQYF	TGTGCCAGCTCGGACTCGAGTCCTCGCTACGAGCAGTACTTC
once	NA	TRBV11-2	TRBJ2-7	CASSLVRGIGTYEQYF	TGTGCCAGCAGCTTAGTGAGGGGGATTGGTACCTACGAGCAGTACTTC
NA	TRBD1	TRBV9	TRBJ2-1	CASSVGSGQGSYNEQFF	TGTGCCAGCAGCGTAGGATCGGGACAGGGTTCCTACAATGAGCAGTTCTTC
NA	TRBD2	TRBV5-6	TRBJ2-5	CASSLDRTSGGAGETQYF	TGTGCCAGCAGCTTGGATAGGACTAGCGGGGGGGCCGGGGAGACCCAGTACTTC
NA	NA	TRBV6-5	TRBJ1-4	CATGRDLNEKLFF	TGTGCCACTGGGAGGGATCTGAATGAAAAACTGTTTTTT
NA	NA	TRBV7-9	TRBJ2-2	CASSSGNGELFF	TGTGCCAGCAGCTCCGGGAACGGGGAGCTGTTTTTT
few	NA	TRBV7-8	TRBJ1-2	CASSLSGDIYGYTF	TGTGCCAGCAGCTTATCTGGGGACATCTATGGCTACACCTTC
few	TRBD1	TRBV4-1	TRBJ1-2	CASSQDRQGAYGYTF	TGCGCCAGCAGCCAAGATAGGCAGGGGGCATATGGCTACACCTTC
NA	NA	TRBV5-1	TRBJ1-1	CASSSYTEAFF	TGCGCCAGCAGCAGCTACACTGAAGCTTTCTTT
NA	TRBD1	TRBV9	TRBJ2-7	CASSVEGGRDEQYF	TGTGCCAGCAGCGTAGAAGGGGGCAGGGACGAGCAGTACTTC
NA	NA	TRBV5-1	TRBJ1-1	CASSFTGGNTEAFF	TGCGCCAGCAGCTTCACCGGGGGAAACACTGAAGCTTTCTTT
NA	NA	TRBV5-6	TRBJ2-2	CASSFATQGLNTGELFF	TGTGCCAGCAGCTTTGCCACTCAGGGGCTGAACACCGGGGAGCTGTTTTTT
NA	NA	TRBV19	TRBJ2-7	CASSSGGGTGYEQYF	TGTGCCAGTAGTTCGGGGGGCGGTACGGGCTACGAGCAGTACTTC
NA	TRBD1	TRBV15	TRBJ2-7	CATSIRGQGAREQYF	TGTGCCACCAGCATCAGGGGACAGGGGGCAAGGGAGCAGTACTTC
NA	NA	TRBV9	TRBJ1-1	CASSVENLQGSNTEAFF	TGTGCCAGCAGCGTAGAGAACTTACAGGGTTCGAACACTGAAGCTTTCTTT
NA	TRBD2	TRBV7-9	TRBJ2-7	CSSSHTRLAGDEQYF	TGTTCCAGCAGTCACACAAGGTTAGCGGGAGACGAGCAGTACTTC
NA	TRBD2	TRBV6-6	TRBJ2-7	CASSSPTSGMYEQYF	TGTGCCAGCAGTTCCCCGACTAGCGGGATGTACGAGCAGTACTTC
NA	TRBD1	TRBV6-5	TRBJ1-2	CASSYSTGGAGGYTF	TGTGCCAGCAGTTACTCCACAGGGGGCGCAGGTGGCTACACCTTC
few	TRBD1	TRBV18	TRBJ1-2	CASSPPTGAGGDGYTF	TGTGCCAGCTCACCACCCACGGGCGCAGGGGGCGATGGCTACACCTTC
NA	NA	TRBV6-5	TRBJ2-2	CASNQDSGELFF	TGTGCCAGCAACCAGGATTCCGGGGAGCTGTTTTTT
few	TRBD1	TRBV5-1	TRBJ1-2	CASSTGQVYGYTF	TGCGCCAGCAGCACGGGACAGGTCTATGGCTACACCTTC
NA	NA	TRBV6-1	TRBJ1-1	CASAGDTTNTEAFF	TGTGCCAGCGCGGGGGACACTACGAACACTGAAGCTTTCTTT